The 15 T cell receptor beta chains in this list originate from one sample, sequenced in a study of beta chain features in type 1 diabetes. Isolated RNA was reverse transcribed in full, so expressed TCRB transcripts were sequenced. TCRdb keeps only in-frame clones here, not all; method: immunoSEQ multiplex PCR. The table shows approximately 150,000 clones, with less than 11% occurring only once. Sequencing used naive CD4+ T cells from blood. The receptors stem from a man aged 18 to 30 in good health.

The rearrangement joins TRBV16 to TRBJ1-5; a possible D gene is TRBD1 (5 bases). The germline CDR1 and CDR2 sequences are KGHSY and FQNENV. The V and J ends lost 7 bases and 3 bases respectively, with 16 bases between them. The length of the CDR3 is 15 residues. The CDR3 region has the DNA TGTGCCAGCATCCGTGAGACAGCACTCAATCAGCCCCAGCATTTT. It codes for CASIRETALNQPQHF.

The chain couples TRBV7-3 to TRBJ2-5; weak D call: TRBD2 (6 bases). CDR3 length: 11 amino acids. Trimming pared 6 bases from V and 9 bases from J, leaving 11 bases between. Germline lookup yields CDR1 SGHTA and CDR2 FQGTGA. This CDR3 reads CASSRTGAQYF. CDR3 DNA: TGTGCCAGCAGTCGAACGGGGGCCCAGTACTTC.

This clone occurred a few times. This rearrangement joins TRBV28 to TRBJ2-1; 7 bases match TRBD1. Per germline, CDR1 MDHEN and CDR2 SYDVKM. J gave up 5 bases and V 5 bases, and 3 bases lay outside the gene matches. The CDR3 runs 13 residues. In DNA, the CDR3 is TGTGCCAGCAGTCGACAGGGTAACAATGAGCAGTTCTTC. This translates into CASSRQGNNEQFF.

This clone appeared a few times. The chain couples TRBV18 to TRBJ2-7, with 9 bases aligning to TRBD1. CDR1 and CDR2 from the germline V gene are KGHSH and LQKENI. Trimming at V came to 4 bases and at J to 1 base, leaving 8 bases not matched to a gene. The CDR3 spans 16 residues. The CDR3 coding sequence is TGTGCCAGCTCACAAAACACCGGGACAGGGTCCTACGAGCAGTACTTC. Protein sequence: CASSQNTGTGSYEQYF.

This clone was detected a few times. The V gene is TRBV2, the J gene TRBJ2-2; 7 bases fit TRBD1. CDR1 SNHLY and CDR2 FYNNEI come from the germline V gene. The CDR3 runs to 15 residues. With V trimmed by 8 bases and J by 1 base, 7 bases remained unmatched. As DNA, the CDR3 is TGTGCCAGCGAGGGAAGGACAGGGAACACCGGGGAGCTGTTTTTT. Translating it yields CASEGRTGNTGELFF.

The chain uses TRBV9 and TRBJ2-3; D not certain. V was cut by 0 bases and J by 5 bases, with 16 bases left in between. The CDR3 is made up of 16 amino acids. Per germline, CDR1 SGDLS and CDR2 YYNGEE. The CDR3 nucleotides are TGTGCCAGCAGCGTAGGCCCCCATATACTACAAGATACGCAGTATTTT. As protein: CASSVGPHILQDTQYF.

For this clone: Relative to the germline gene, one junction end is altered; a read error may explain this. J is TRBJ2-7 and V is TRBV9; 8 bases fit TRBD2. The length of the CDR3 is 13 residues. The germline V gene encodes CDR1 SGDLS and CDR2 YYNGEE. As DNA, the CDR3 is TGTGCCAGCAGCTCCTCAGTAGCGGGGTACCCACTCTTC. Translation: CASSSSVAGYPLF.

This clone was seen more than once but under ten times. The chain joins TRBV4-2 to TRBJ1-3; TRBD1 matches at 8 bases. Germline CDR1 LGHNA, CDR2 YNFKEQ. The CDR3 extends over 16 amino acids. V trimming: 2 bases; J trimming: 3 bases; junction bases outside the gene matches: 6. The CDR3, as DNA: TGTGCCAGCAGCCAATCAGGGGGCATGTATGGAAACACCATATATTTT. Protein: CASSQSGGMYGNTIYF.

This clone occurred a few times. The gene calls are TRBV25-1 and TRBJ2-5; D may be TRBD2 (5 bases). The V end was cut by 3 bases, the J end by 7 bases, with 12 bases between. CDR3 size: 13 residues. Germline CDR1 is MGHDK and CDR2 is SYGVNS. The CDR3, as DNA: TGTGCCAGCAGTGACTTGGCGGGCGGGACCCAGTACTTC. This sequence encodes CASSDLAGGTQYF.

A few counts support this clone. This chain joins TRBV29-1 and TRBJ2-2, with 10 bases that match TRBD1. Germline V gives CDR1 SQVTM, CDR2 ANQGSEA. The CDR3 is made up of 14 amino acids. Trimming at V came to 6 bases and at J to 4 bases, leaving 5 bases not matched to a gene. The CDR3 bases are TGCAGCGTCCGGACAGGGGGGAGCACCGGGGAGCTGTTTTTT. Protein: CSVRTGGSTGELFF.

This chain connects TRBV4-3 to TRBJ1-2; D possibly corresponds to TRBD1 (6 bases). V shed 0 bases and J shed 5 bases, with 13 bases lying between them. This CDR3 comprises 15 residues. CDR1 and CDR2 from the germline V gene are LGHNA and YSLEER. The CDR3 spells CASSQDVGHPYGYTF. The CDR3 DNA sequence: TGCGCCAGCAGCCAAGATGTGGGACACCCTTATGGCTACACCTTC.

This clone has only a few counts. V is TRBV7-2 and J is TRBJ2-7, with 12 bases lining up with TRBD1. CDR1 is SGHTA and CDR2 is FQGNSA in the germline V gene. The V and J ends lost 1 base and 5 bases, in that order; junction bases with no gene match: 3. The CDR3 sequence is 15 residues long. DNA for the CDR3: TGTGCCAGCAGCTTAGTGGGGGACAGGGGGCACGAGCAGTACTTC. It translates to CASSLVGDRGHEQYF.

This clone came up a few times. The V gene is TRBV6-1, the J gene TRBJ2-7; the D is unclear. This CDR3 contains 15 residues. Trimming cost V 6 bases and J 2 bases, with 17 bases left between them. Germline loops: CDR1 MNHNS, CDR2 SASEGT. The CDR3 nucleotides read TGTGCCAGCAGCCAAAGCGTGGCTGAGGCCTACGAGCAGTACTTC. It translates to CASSQSVAEAYEQYF.

The chain uses TRBV6-5 and TRBJ2-3; 7 positions agree with TRBD2. The CDR3 extends over 15 amino acids. Trimming at V came to 6 bases and at J to 6 bases, leaving 12 bases not matched to a gene. Germline V gene data show CDR1 as MNHEY and CDR2 as SVGAGI. CDR3 DNA sequence: TGTGCCAGCAGCCGGGGAGGGGCCCTGGGGGATACGCAGTATTTT. Amino acids: CASSRGGALGDTQYF.

This clone was seen more than once but under ten times. The chain links TRBV18 to TRBJ1-5; D not resolved. The germline V gene encodes CDR1 KGHSH and CDR2 LQKENI. V lost 5 bases and J 1 base, leaving 9 bases between the germline ends. This CDR3 comprises 14 residues. The CDR3 loop is CASSALQSNQPQHF. Here the CDR3 DNA reads TGTGCCAGCTCAGCCCTACAGAGCAATCAGCCCCAGCATTTT.